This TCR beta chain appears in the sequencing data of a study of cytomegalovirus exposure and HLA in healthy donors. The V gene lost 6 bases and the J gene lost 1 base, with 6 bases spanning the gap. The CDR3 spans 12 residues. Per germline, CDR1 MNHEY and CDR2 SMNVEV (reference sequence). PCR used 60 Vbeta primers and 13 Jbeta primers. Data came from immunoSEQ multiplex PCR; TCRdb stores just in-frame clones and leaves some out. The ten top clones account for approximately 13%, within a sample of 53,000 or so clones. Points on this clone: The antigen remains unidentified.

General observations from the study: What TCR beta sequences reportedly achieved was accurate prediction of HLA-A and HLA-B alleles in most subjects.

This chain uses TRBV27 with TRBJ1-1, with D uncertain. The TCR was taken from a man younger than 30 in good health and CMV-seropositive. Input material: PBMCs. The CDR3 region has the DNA TGTGCCAGCAGACTCGGGAACACTGAAGCTTTCTTT. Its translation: CASRLGNTEAFF.